The T cell receptor (beta chain) under discussion was sequenced for a study of T cells after yellow fever vaccination. Study-wide context: Preparing low-cell-number fractions relied on SMART-Seq v4 Ultra Low Input.

This clonotype was detected a few times. Using its own MiXCR run on the 5' RACE reads, TCRdb lists one record per CDR3 protein. The sample contains approximately 550,000 distinct CDR3 sequences, roughly 19% of which appear only once. The junction had 10 bases not matched to a gene; V was cut back by 2 bases and J by 9 bases. Germline CDR1 SGHTA, CDR2 FQGTGA. This CDR3 is 15 amino acids long. The clonotype comes from a man aged 25 to 40 who received the YFV17D yellow fever vaccine. This sequence joins TRBV7-3 and TRBJ2-1, with 7 bases matching TRBD1. Specimen: PBMCs, collected 15 days after the yellow fever booster vaccination. The CDR3 region has the DNA TGTGCCAGCAGCTTAGGGTGGGGACAGAAGAGTGAGCAGTTCTTC. Translation: CASSLGWGQKSEQFF.